Below are 25 T cell receptor beta chains sequenced from a single sample in a study of T cells in Graves' hyperthyroidism and ophthalmopathy. Amplification targeted TCR beta CDR3 regions from RNA transcripts. The HTBI primer set served for first-round RT-PCR of the TCR CDR3. Via MiXCR, TCRdb re-called the multiplex PCR reads, giving one row per CDR3 protein. The data contain 350,000 or so distinct CDR3 sequences, around 18% of them seen just once; the ten biggest clones take up around 16%. The sample was blood. The receptor source for this set is a woman in her forties with Graves' ophthalmopathy.

This clonotype was observed at least ten times. V gene TRBV28 combines with J gene TRBJ2-3; D remains unclear. The V gene's germline CDR1 is MDHEN and CDR2 SYDVKM. The V and J ends lost 3 bases and 0 bases respectively, with 7 bases between them. The CDR3 is made up of 14 amino acids. This chain's CDR3 is CASSLSRSTDTQYF. The DNA for the CDR3 is TGTGCCAGCAGTTTGAGCAGGAGCACAGATACGCAGTATTTT.

In this sample, this clonotype turned up many times. The CDR3 is CASSPTGTGNPYGYTF. The CDR3 DNA reads TGTGCCAGCAGTCCGACCGGGACAGGGAATCCCTATGGCTACACCTTC. V gene TRBV12-3 or TRBV12-4 combines with J gene TRBJ1-2, with 9 positions matching TRBD1. V gave up 5 bases and J gave up 4 bases; unmatched junction bases: 11. The CDR3 runs to 16 residues.

This clonotype has a count of ten or more. The chain carries TRBV5-1 and TRBJ1-2; 9 positions agree with TRBD1. V lost 4 bases and J lost 6; bases outside the gene matches: 7. From germline, CDR1 is SGHRS and CDR2 YFSETQ. This CDR3 spans 14 amino acids. CDR3 in amino acids: CASSGYTGGDGYTF. CDR3 in DNA: TGCGCCAGCAGCGGATACACAGGGGGCGATGGCTACACCTTC. Based on the CDR3 plus reference TRBV5-1 and TRBJ1-2, the full variable domain is KAGVTQTPRYLIKTRGQQVTLSCSPISGHRSVSWYQQTPGQGLQFLFEYFSETQRNKGNFPGRFSGRQFSNSRSEMNVSTLELGDSALYLCASSGYTGGDGYTFGSGTRLTVV.

This clonotype was seen many times. V is TRBV2 and J is TRBJ2-2, with 7 bases lining up with TRBD1. Unmatched junction bases numbered 8, after V lost 6 bases and J lost 7 bases. The CDR3 loop spans 14 amino acids. CDR1 and CDR2 (germline): SNHLY, FYNNEI. CDR3 sequence reads: CASSDRVRSGELFF. Here the CDR3 DNA reads TGTGCCAGCAGCGACAGGGTGCGAAGCGGGGAGCTGTTTTTT.

This chain uses TRBV12-3 or TRBV12-4 with TRBJ2-4; weak D call: TRBD2 (6 bases). The CDR3 has 15 amino acids. With 5 bases removed from V and 1 base from J, the gap between germline ends came to 12 bases. The CDR3, as DNA: TGTGCCAGCAGTCTAGAGGCGGGGGCCAAAAACATTCAGTACTTC. Translating it yields CASSLEAGAKNIQYF.

For this clonotype: This may be a read error, as it is one base from a much larger clone. V and J are TRBV9 and TRBJ1-1, with D maybe TRBD1 (6 bases). The germline V gene has CDR1 SGDLS and CDR2 YYNGEE. The CDR3 is 15 amino acids. V was cut by 3 bases and J by 1 base, with 13 bases left in between. CDR3 in amino acids: CASSAGGTWNTEAFF. As DNA, the CDR3 is TGTGCCAGCAGCGCCGGGGGCACTTGGAACACTGAAGCTTTCTTT.

This clonotype was detected many times. V is TRBV28 and J is TRBJ1-2, with TRBD1 identical over 7 bases. CDR1 and CDR2 (germline): MDHEN, SYDVKM. The V segment lost 10 bases and the J segment 2 bases; nucleotides outside the gene matches: 10. The CDR3 is 14 residues long. The CDR3 protein is CATLLLRGNYGYTF. Here the CDR3 DNA reads TGTGCCACCCTCCTACTCAGGGGGAACTATGGCTACACCTTC.

The gene calls are TRBV7-2 and TRBJ2-7; the D call may be TRBD1 or TRBD2 (7 bases each). Trimming shortened V by 1 base and J by 5 bases, and 12 bases separated the two germline ends. The CDR3 spans 14 residues. Per the germline V gene, CDR1 is SGHTA and CDR2 is FQGNSA. CDR3 sequence reads: CASSLGGGGNEQYF. CDR3 DNA: TGTGCCAGCAGCTTAGGGGGAGGGGGCAACGAGCAGTACTTC.

This clonotype was counted many times. The J gene is TRBJ1-2, the V gene TRBV27, with D uncertain. Germline assignment: CDR1 MNHEY and CDR2 SMNVEV (reference sequence). This CDR3 has 18 amino acids. Trimming pared 2 bases from V and 4 bases from J, leaving 23 bases between. CDR3 nucleotides: TGTGCCAGCAGTTTAAGGGCAAACCCTAACCACGCTGTCTATGGCTACACCTTC. Amino acid sequence: CASSLRANPNHAVYGYTF.

This clonotype occurred many times. Here the CDR3 DNA reads TGCGCCAGCAGCCTCAGAATAGCGGGACCGAGAAGCCAAGAGACCCAGTACTTC. This sequence encodes CASSLRIAGPRSQETQYF. V usage is TRBV5-1 and J usage is TRBJ2-5; TRBD2 aligns across 8 bases. Germline lookup yields CDR1 SGHRS and CDR2 YFSETQ. The CDR3 consists of 18 residues. Trimming cost V 4 bases and J 1 base; bases outside gene matches: 15.

V usage is TRBV24-1 and J usage is TRBJ2-7; D gene uncertain. The CDR3 length is 13 residues. V lost 1 base and J lost 2, with 5 bases in between. Germline V gene sequence: CDR1 KGHDR, CDR2 SFDVKD. The CDR3 loop is CATSDFSAYEQYF. The CDR3 DNA is TGTGCCACCAGTGATTTTTCGGCCTACGAGCAGTACTTC.

This clonotype was counted many times. The V and J genes are TRBV12-3 or TRBV12-4 and TRBJ2-7, with a weak D call TRBD2 (7 bases). This CDR3 region has 14 residues. Trimming shortened V by 3 bases and J by 7 bases, and 16 bases separated the two germline ends. The CDR3 DNA follows: TGTGCCAGCAGTTTTGGGGGGGCAACAGGGGAGCAGTACTTC. It codes for CASSFGGATGEQYF.

This clonotype was counted at least ten times. V usage is TRBV28 and J usage is TRBJ1-2; no firm D call. The CDR3 runs to 14 residues. Germline-derived CDR1 and CDR2 are MDHEN and SYDVKM. The germline V and J ends were trimmed by 3 bases and 8 bases, with 16 bases remaining between them. The chain's CDR3 is CASSFTGAVVGYTF. The DNA of the CDR3 is TGTGCCAGCAGTTTCACGGGTGCCGTCGTAGGCTACACCTTC.

This clonotype was counted at least ten times. The genes are TRBV14 and TRBJ1-6, with TRBD1 identical over 9 bases. In germline, CDR1 is SGHDN, CDR2 FVKESK. The CDR3 extends over 17 amino acids. Trimming removed 1 base from V and 9 bases from J; junction bases left unmatched: 10. The CDR3 spells CASSQVQGARITSPLHF. CDR3 nucleotide sequence: TGTGCCAGCAGCCAAGTACAGGGGGCGAGGATAACTTCACCCCTCCACTTT.

This clonotype showed up many times. The gene calls are TRBV15 and TRBJ1-1, with D hard to call. Germline CDR1 reads LNHNV; CDR2 reads YYDKDF (reference sequence). V was cut by 3 bases and J by 5 bases, with 10 bases left in between. This CDR3 spans 13 amino acids. CDR3 amino acids: CATSSEWATEAFF. The CDR3 region has the DNA TGTGCCACCAGCAGTGAATGGGCTACTGAAGCTTTCTTT.

This clonotype was observed at least ten times. A read error is possible here, since a much larger clone lies one base away. The chain is built from TRBV3-1 and TRBJ1-5; D is unclear. Germline V gene sequence: CDR1 LGHDT, CDR2 YNNKEL (reference sequence). Trimming pared 1 base from V and 7 bases from J, leaving 5 bases between. This CDR3 is built from 12 residues. The CDR3 coding sequence is TGTGCCAGCAGCCAAGGGTGGCAGCCCCAGCATTTT. Translated: CASSQGWQPQHF.

This clonotype was observed many times. The gene calls are TRBV29-1 and TRBJ1-1; unclear D gene. CDR1 is SQVTM and CDR2 is ANQGSEA in the germline V gene. This CDR3 is built from 14 residues. V was trimmed by 1 base and J by 3 bases, leaving 12 bases between them. CDR3 coding DNA: TGCAGCGTTGAAGGGCGGGGTGGTCACACTGAAGCTTTCTTT. Amino acids: CSVEGRGGHTEAFF.

This chain connects TRBV4-2 to TRBJ2-7; TRBD2 is a possible D gene (5 bases). Trimming pared 0 bases from V and 4 bases from J, leaving 19 bases between. Germline-derived CDR1 and CDR2 are LGHNA and YNFKEQ. The CDR3 sequence is 17 residues long. DNA for the CDR3: TGTGCCAGCAGCCAAGATCTTGGATCCCTAGGCGGGTACGAGCAGTACTTC. Residues: CASSQDLGSLGGYEQYF.

The V gene is TRBV14, the J gene TRBJ2-1; perhaps TRBD2 as D (6 bases). From germline, CDR1 is SGHDN and CDR2 FVKESK. The CDR3 is made up of 16 amino acids. V shed 0 bases and J shed 0 bases, with 9 bases lying between them. The CDR3 spells CASSQDRLVSYNEQFF. Here the CDR3 DNA reads TGTGCCAGCAGCCAAGATCGACTAGTCTCCTACAATGAGCAGTTCTTC.

The chain combines TRBV6-2 or TRBV6-3 with TRBJ1-5, with 7 bases that match TRBD1. V shed 6 bases and J 4 bases; nucleotides not matched to a gene: 9. The CDR3 sequence is 15 residues long. Germline V gene sequence: CDR1 MNHEY, CDR2 SVGEGT. DNA for the CDR3: TGTGCCAGCAGAGACAGGGCGGCGGGAAATCAGCCCCAGCATTTT. Translation gives CASRDRAAGNQPQHF.

This clonotype was recorded many times. The rearrangement uses TRBV6-5 and TRBJ2-1, with 8 bases matching TRBD1. The CDR3 consists of 13 residues. Germline assignment: CDR1 MNHEY and CDR2 SVGAGI. V dropped 2 bases and J dropped 9; count of bases not matched to a gene: 3. DNA of the CDR3: TGTGCCAGCAGTTACCAACAGGGGGGTGAGCAGTTCTTC. It codes for CASSYQQGGEQFF.

Ten or more counts support this clonotype. V usage is TRBV3-1 and J usage is TRBJ2-5, with D unclear. The CDR3 runs 14 residues. Per germline, CDR1 LGHDT and CDR2 YNNKEL (reference sequence). V lost 4 bases, J lost 3 bases, and 12 bases lay in between. CDR3 sequence reads: CASSPLGPEETQYF. The DNA for the CDR3 is TGTGCCAGCAGCCCCCTTGGCCCGGAAGAGACCCAGTACTTC.

The chain combines TRBV27 with TRBJ1-2, with 7 positions matching TRBD1. Germline assignment: CDR1 MNHEY and CDR2 SMNVEV (reference sequence). CDR3 length: 15 residues. V trimming: 5 bases; J trimming: 3 bases; junction bases outside the gene matches: 9. The CDR3 region has the DNA TGTGCCAGCAGTACCGACAGGGACGGTGACTATGGCTACACCTTC. It specifies CASSTDRDGDYGYTF.

The rearrangement joins TRBV12-3 or TRBV12-4 to TRBJ1-5, with TRBD1 matching 9 bases. V lost 6 bases, J lost 6 bases, and 9 bases stayed unmatched. The CDR3 sequence is 15 residues long. The CDR3 reads CASRARQGVGQPQHF. CDR3 sequence (DNA): TGTGCCAGCAGAGCTCGACAGGGGGTAGGTCAGCCCCAGCATTTT.

This clonotype was recorded many times. The J gene is TRBJ1-2, the V gene TRBV4-2; tentative D call: TRBD1 (6 bases). The CDR3 has 14 residues. Germline V lookup: CDR1 LGHNA, CDR2 YNFKEQ. Trimming pared 5 bases from V and 8 bases from J, leaving 18 bases between. CDR3 loop: CASSLYTGNLGYTF. CDR3 sequence (DNA): TGTGCCAGCAGCTTATACACAGGGAACCTCGGCTACACCTTC.